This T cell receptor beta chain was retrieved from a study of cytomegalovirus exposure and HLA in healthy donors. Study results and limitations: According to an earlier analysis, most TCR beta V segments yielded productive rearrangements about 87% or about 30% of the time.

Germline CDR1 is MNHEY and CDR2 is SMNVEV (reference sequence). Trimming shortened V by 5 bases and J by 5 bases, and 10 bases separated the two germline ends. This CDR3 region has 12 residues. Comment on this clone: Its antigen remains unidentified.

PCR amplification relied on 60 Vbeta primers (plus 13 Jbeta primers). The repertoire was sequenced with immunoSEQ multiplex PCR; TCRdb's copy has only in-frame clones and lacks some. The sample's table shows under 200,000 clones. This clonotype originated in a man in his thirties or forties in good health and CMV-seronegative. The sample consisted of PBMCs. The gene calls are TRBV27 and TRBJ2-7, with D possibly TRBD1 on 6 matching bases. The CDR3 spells CASSLTGNEQYF. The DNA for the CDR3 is TGTGCCAGCAGTCTGACAGGCAACGAGCAGTACTTC.